This T cell receptor (beta chain) was obtained from a study of blood T cell repertoires in COVID-19. This table comes from immunoSEQ multiplex PCR, and its TCRdb copy is limited to in-frame clones, with some not included. Of about 380,000 clones in the sample, around 90% were seen once. Across about two dozen US areas, participants ranged in age from roughly 18 to 89 years. Per the germline V gene, CDR1 is LNHDA and CDR2 is SQIVND (reference sequence). Trimming removed 5 bases from V and 3 bases from J; junction bases left unmatched: 8. This CDR3 spans 15 amino acids. The V and J genes are TRBV19 and TRBJ2-5, with 8 positions matching TRBD1. This clonotype was sampled from a woman between 18 and 29 years old who had recovered from COVID-19. Sequencing was performed on PBMCs or T cells enriched from blood (not recorded which). CDR3 sequence: CASSQRYRGKETQYF. The CDR3, as DNA: TGTGCCAGTAGTCAACGGTACAGGGGGAAAGAGACCCAGTACTTC.